The 32 T cell receptor beta chains presented below share a single source sample, sequenced in a study of blood T cell repertoires in COVID-19. Only in-frame clones appear in the TCRdb table, and some are missing; sequencing was by immunoSEQ multiplex PCR. Seen here are under 45,000 clones, 70% to 80% observed once, and the top ten hold roughly a third. Material: peripheral blood. The source of these receptors is an elderly man with acute or convalescent COVID-19.

This chain links TRBV19 with TRBJ1-2; 8 nucleotides agree with TRBD1. Germline CDR1 reads LNHDA; CDR2 reads SQIVND (reference sequence). V shed 4 bases, J shed 4 bases, and the junction held 2 bases outside the gene matches. This CDR3 comprises 13 residues. The CDR3 DNA follows: TGTGCCAGTAGTAGGGGACAGGCCTATGGCTACACCTTC. It encodes CASSRGQAYGYTF. The full variable domain, rest sourced from reference TRBV19 and TRBJ1-2, is DGGITQSPKYLFRKEGQNVTLSCEQNLNHDAMYWYRQDPGQGLRLIYYSQIVNDFQKGDIAEGYSVSREKKESFPLTVTSAQKNPTAFYLCASSRGQAYGYTFGSGTRLTVV.

V is TRBV29-1 and J is TRBJ1-1; D ambiguous. The germline V and J ends were trimmed by 6 bases and 1 base, with 9 bases remaining between them. Germline V gene data show CDR1 as SQVTM and CDR2 as ANQGSEA. The CDR3 sequence is 12 residues long. CDR3 bases: TGCAGCGTCGCAAGCAAGAACACTGAAGCTTTCTTT. Translation gives CSVASKNTEAFF.

The chain recombines TRBV19 with TRBJ2-2; D is possibly TRBD1 (6 bases). Germline CDR1 is LNHDA and CDR2 is SQIVND (reference sequence). Trimming took off 8 bases at V and 2 bases at J, with 15 bases between the two ends. This CDR3 region has 15 residues. This CDR3 reads CASQQGSQNTGELFF. CDR3 coding DNA: TGTGCCAGTCAACAGGGCTCCCAAAACACCGGGGAGCTGTTTTTT.

V and J are TRBV12-5 and TRBJ2-2; TRBD1 matches at 7 bases. The CDR3 extends over 15 amino acids. Germline V gives CDR1 LGHNT, CDR2 FRNRAP. The V segment lost 5 bases and the J segment 7 bases; nucleotides outside the gene matches: 10. This CDR3 reads CASGPRQGLGGELFF. The CDR3 region has the DNA TGTGCTAGTGGTCCGAGACAGGGCCTGGGCGGGGAGCTGTTTTTT.

The chain is built from TRBV21-1 and TRBJ2-7; TRBD1, the table's D call, lacks a check against the DNA. TRBV21-1 is labeled a pseudogene. The CDR3 loop spans 18 amino acids. CDR3 residues: CASSKALPFRQATYEQYF. The CDR3 nucleotides read TGTGCCAGCAGCAAAGCGCTTCCCTTCCGACAGGCTACCTACGAGCAGTACTTC.

The chain combines TRBV19 with TRBJ1-6; 7 bases are a match to TRBD1. The CDR3 has 14 amino acids. Germline V CDR1 and CDR2: LNHDA, SQIVND (reference sequence). V lost 5 bases to trimming and J lost 5 bases; unmatched junction nucleotides: 3. The CDR3 reads CASSGTANNSPLHF. The CDR3, as DNA: TGTGCCAGTAGTGGGACAGCAAATAATTCACCCCTCCACTTT. Supplemented by reference TRBV19 and TRBJ1-6, the full variable domain reads DGGITQSPKYLFRKEGQNVTLSCEQNLNHDAMYWYRQDPGQGLRLIYYSQIVNDFQKGDIAEGYSVSREKKESFPLTVTSAQKNPTAFYLCASSGTANNSPLHFGNGTRLTVT.

This chain links TRBV12-3 or TRBV12-4 with TRBJ2-5; D is unresolved. The length of the CDR3 is 13 residues. The V and J ends lost 7 bases and 2 bases respectively, with 11 bases between them. The CDR3 DNA reads as TGTGCCAGCACTCGACACGATCAAGAGACCCAGTACTTC. Translation gives CASTRHDQETQYF.

This chain joins TRBV19 and TRBJ1-2, with TRBD1 matching over 9 bases. After removal of 2 bases from V and 0 bases from J, the junction contained 1 base not matched to a gene. Germline V gene data show CDR1 as LNHDA and CDR2 as SQIVND (reference sequence). The CDR3 covers 15 residues. The CDR3 DNA follows: TGTGCCAGTAGTATATGGACAGGGGCTAACTATGGCTACACCTTC. Translation gives CASSIWTGANYGYTF.

The V and J genes are TRBV7-8 and TRBJ1-1; D is uncertain. CDR1 SGHVS and CDR2 FQNEAQ come from the germline V gene. The CDR3 is made up of 16 amino acids. V shed 2 bases and J shed 0 bases, with 13 bases lying between them. CDR3 residues: CASSLPSRYLNTEAFF. CDR3 sequence (DNA): TGTGCCAGCAGCTTACCATCCAGATACCTGAACACTGAAGCTTTCTTT.

This rearrangement joins TRBV10-3 to TRBJ2-7; 9 nucleotides align to TRBD2. This CDR3 has 16 amino acids. Losses at the gene ends were 1 base for V and 2 bases for J; bases not matched to a gene: 6. Germline CDR1 is ENHRY and CDR2 is SYGVKD. CDR3 bases: TGTGCCATCAGTGAGTTGAGTAGCGGGGGCCCCTACGAGCAGTACTTC. It yields the protein CAISELSSGGPYEQYF.

The chain employs TRBV27 and TRBJ1-5; the D gene is possibly TRBD1 (6 bases). V lost 2 bases and J lost 2, with 7 bases in between. Germline V gives CDR1 MNHEY, CDR2 SMNVEV (reference sequence). The CDR3 covers 14 residues. The chain's CDR3 is CASSLPGGNQPQHF. The CDR3 nucleotides are TGTGCCAGCAGTTTACCAGGGGGCAATCAGCCCCAGCATTTT.

V gene TRBV6-1 combines with J gene TRBJ2-2; 9 positions agree with TRBD1. Trimming cost V 4 bases and J 7 bases; bases outside gene matches: 10. The CDR3 is 16 amino acids. Germline V lookup: CDR1 MNHNS, CDR2 SASEGT. The chain's CDR3 is CASSANRGRRGGELFF. In nucleotides, the CDR3 is TGTGCCAGCAGTGCCAACAGGGGGCGGAGAGGCGGGGAGCTGTTTTTT.

The chain uses TRBV5-8 and TRBJ1-1; D is perhaps TRBD1 (5 bases). The CDR3 contains 15 residues. CDR1 and CDR2 from the germline V gene are SGHTS and YDEGEE. V was cut by 0 bases and J by 0 bases, with 9 bases left in between. CDR3 sequence: CASSLVGDLNTEAFF. CDR3 nucleotide sequence: TGTGCCAGCAGCTTGGTGGGGGACTTGAACACTGAAGCTTTCTTT.

This clone came up a few times. V is TRBV4-1 and J is TRBJ2-1, with D maybe TRBD1 (5 bases). Germline assignment: CDR1 MGHRA and CDR2 YSYEKL. V lost 4 bases to trimming and J lost 5 bases, with 12 bases between them. This CDR3 has 14 residues. The CDR3 is CASSPGIQHNEQFF. The CDR3 coding sequence is TGCGCCAGCAGCCCAGGGATCCAGCACAATGAGCAGTTCTTC.

The V and J genes are TRBV25-1 and TRBJ2-5; D is possibly TRBD2 (7 bases). This CDR3 comprises 16 residues. Germline lookup yields CDR1 MGHDK and CDR2 SYGVNS. V dropped 5 bases and J dropped 0 bases, with 16 bases sitting between them. CDR3: CASSQGGAQNQETQYF. The CDR3 bases are TGTGCCAGCAGTCAAGGGGGGGCTCAGAACCAAGAGACCCAGTACTTC.

Ten or more counts support this clone. The rearrangement joins TRBV6-5 to TRBJ1-1, with a possible D match to TRBD1 (5 bases). V gave up 6 bases and J gave up 4 bases, with 15 bases separating them. CDR1 MNHEY and CDR2 SVGAGI come from the germline V gene. This CDR3 has 14 residues. The CDR3 spells CASRAYLGGTEAFF. The CDR3, as DNA: TGTGCCAGCAGAGCCTATTTGGGGGGCACTGAAGCTTTCTTT.

This clone counts as medium-sized. The chain joins TRBV6-4 to TRBJ1-5; D remains ambiguous. Germline CDR1 MRHNA, CDR2 SNTAGT. This CDR3 comprises 13 residues. The ends were cut back, 4 bases at V and 6 bases at J, with 10 bases in the middle. CDR3 sequence reads: CASSAQAGQPQHF. The CDR3 DNA reads as TGTGCCAGCAGTGCTCAGGCCGGTCAGCCCCAGCATTTT.

CDR3 nucleotide sequence: TGCGCCAGCAGCTTCGGCCCTAGGCAGGGCAATGAGCAGTTCTTC. It is translated as CASSFGPRQGNEQFF. This chain joins TRBV5-1 and TRBJ2-1; D might be TRBD1 (5 bases). V shed 2 bases and J shed 6 bases, with 15 bases lying between them. Germline V gives CDR1 SGHRS, CDR2 YFSETQ. The CDR3 runs to 15 residues.

V usage is TRBV5-1 and J usage is TRBJ1-4, with 9 bases identical to TRBD1. V dropped 1 base and J dropped 7; count of bases not matched to a gene: 8. This CDR3 is built from 16 residues. Germline-derived CDR1 and CDR2 are SGHRS and YFSETQ. CDR3 nucleotides: TGCGCCAGCAGCTTGCGACAGGGGGAACGGGGTGAAAAACTGTTTTTT. Protein: CASSLRQGERGEKLFF.

The chain recombines TRBV7-6 with TRBJ2-1; D not certain. V was shortened by 7 bases and J by 6 bases, with 19 bases between the two germline ends. The CDR3 loop spans 15 amino acids. CDR1 is SGHVS, CDR2 FNYEAQ, per germline. CDR3 DNA sequence: TGTGCCAGCACCCGCCGCGCCGAAGTGTCCAATGAGCAGTTCTTC. It yields the protein CASTRRAEVSNEQFF.

The V and J genes are TRBV5-6 and TRBJ2-7, with TRBD2 matching over 8 bases. From germline, CDR1 is SGHDT and CDR2 YYEEEE. The CDR3 extends over 15 amino acids. J was trimmed by 8 bases and V by 3 bases; bases with no gene match: 13. The CDR3 sequence: CASSSPSGWAGKQYF. DNA of the CDR3: TGTGCCAGCAGCTCTCCTAGCGGGTGGGCAGGGAAGCAGTACTTC.

Here the CDR3 reads CAWRDRGQNGYTF. For the CDR3, the DNA is TGTGCCTGGAGGGACAGGGGGCAAAATGGCTACACCTTC. V gene TRBV30 combines with J gene TRBJ1-2; 11 nucleotides agree with TRBD1. The CDR3 sequence is 13 residues long. The V gene's germline CDR1 is GTSNPN and CDR2 SVGIG (reference sequence). Trimming at V came to 3 bases and at J to 6 bases, leaving 3 bases not matched to a gene.

The gene calls are TRBV6-6 and TRBJ2-1; 9 bases match TRBD2. The germline V gene encodes CDR1 MNHNY and CDR2 SVGAGI (reference sequence). The CDR3 sequence is 15 residues long. Germline trimming cut 7 bases from V and 2 bases from J; bases unmatched to any gene: 6. The CDR3 here is CASTKTSGAYNEQFF. The DNA for the CDR3 is TGTGCCAGCACCAAGACTAGCGGCGCCTACAATGAGCAGTTCTTC.

The gene calls are TRBV5-1 and TRBJ2-1; TRBD2 matches at 7 bases. The germline CDR1 and CDR2 sequences are SGHRS and YFSETQ. J was trimmed by 9 bases and V by 0 bases; bases with no gene match: 9. CDR3 length equals 15 residues. DNA for the CDR3: TGCGCCAGCAGCTTGGTCCCGGCGGGAGACAGTGAGCAGTTCTTC. Translation: CASSLVPAGDSEQFF.

The chain combines TRBV4-2 with TRBJ1-2, with TRBD1 as a possible D gene (5 bases). Germline V gene data show CDR1 as LGHNA and CDR2 as YNFKEQ. V was cut by 0 bases and J by 12 bases, with 14 bases left in between. CDR3 size: 13 residues. CDR3 residues: CASSQDRQGHNTF. In nucleotides, the CDR3 is TGTGCCAGCAGCCAAGATCGGCAGGGCCATAACACCTTC.

The chain couples TRBV7-2 to TRBJ1-4; no definite D call. This CDR3 spans 14 amino acids. Germline V gives CDR1 SGHTA, CDR2 FQGNSA. Between the trimmed V and J ends, which lost 8 bases and 7 bases, there was a span of 17 bases. Here the CDR3 reads CASSDRGGFEKLFF. Written as DNA, the CDR3 is TGTGCCAGCTCTGACCGAGGCGGGTTTGAAAAACTGTTTTTT.

The chain combines TRBV2 with TRBJ1-3, with a tentative D call TRBD1 (6 bases). The germline gives CDR1 SNHLY, CDR2 FYNNEI. V lost 5 bases and J lost 1, with 9 bases in between. CDR3 length: 14 residues. The CDR3 protein is CASSTDRSGNTIYF. CDR3 in DNA: TGTGCCAGCAGTACCGACAGGTCTGGAAACACCATATATTTT.

This chain's CDR3 is CASSQRQGVDGYTF. The CDR3 DNA reads as TGTGCCAGCAGCCAACGACAGGGGGTGGATGGCTACACCTTC. This rearrangement joins TRBV4-2 to TRBJ1-2; TRBD1 agrees at 9 bases. J lost 6 bases, V lost 2 bases, and 4 bases had no gene match. Germline values: CDR1 LGHNA, CDR2 YNFKEQ. This CDR3 has 14 residues.

The rearrangement uses TRBV24-1 and TRBJ2-7; 8 bases are shared with TRBD2. The CDR3 runs to 13 residues. Germline CDR1 reads KGHDR; CDR2 reads SFDVKD. The junction had 3 bases not matched to a gene; V was cut back by 3 bases and J by 6 bases. In nucleotides, the CDR3 is TGTGCCACCAGTGATGAGCTAGCGGGCGAGCAGTACTTC. Translated: CATSDELAGEQYF.

The V call is TRBV12-3 or TRBV12-4, the J call TRBJ1-6; possible D gene TRBD1, 5 bases. Trimming took 8 bases from V and 7 from J, leaving 12 bases between them. The CDR3 is 13 residues long. CDR3 amino acids: CASVWEGNSPLHF. The CDR3 DNA follows: TGTGCCAGCGTTTGGGAGGGGAATTCACCCCTCCACTTT.

V gene TRBV6-1 combines with J gene TRBJ2-7, with D possibly being TRBD2 (5 bases). The germline V gene has CDR1 MNHNS and CDR2 SASEGT. Between the trimmed V and J ends, which lost 2 bases and 6 bases, there was a span of 11 bases. The CDR3 totals 13 residues. CDR3 bases: TGTGCCAGCAGTGAAATCGCTAGCTTCGAGCAGTACTTC. Translating gives CASSEIASFEQYF.

V and J are TRBV7-2 and TRBJ2-7; 7 bases agree with TRBD2. J was trimmed by 0 bases and V by 6 bases; bases with no gene match: 11. Germline V gives CDR1 SGHTA, CDR2 FQGNSA. The CDR3 contains 16 residues. The CDR3 nucleotides are TGTGCCAGCAGGAGAATAGCGGGCAAAGGCTCCTACGAGCAGTACTTC. It codes for CASRRIAGKGSYEQYF.